This paragraph covers one TCR beta chain sequence. This clone's antigen is unknown. Base quality data are lacking; no much larger clone is found one base away. These data originate in a study of OX40 agonist ivuxolimab in advanced cancers. Regarding the research as a whole: Ivuxolimab was an agonistic, fully human IgG2 monoclonal antibody directed against OX40 (CD134), a costimulatory receptor. In the dose-escalation cohort, approximately 82% of patients were male, and the mean age was around 60 years, with a range of about 20 to 79. The paper covers the monotherapy dose-escalation part of the phase I ivuxolimab trial, which included N ≈ 57 patients. Among the 52 dose-escalation patients, around 19 had hepatocellular carcinoma, roughly 15 melanoma, 9 renal cell carcinoma and 9 head and neck cancer. Intravenous ivuxolimab was administered to patients every 2 weeks at six dose levels: 0.01, 0.1, 0.3, 1.5, 3 and 10 mg/kg. Partial responses were achieved by three dose-escalation patients, of whom one had hepatocellular carcinoma and two had cutaneous melanoma. Patients were allowed to have had prior anti-PD-1, anti-PD-L1 or anti-CTLA-4 therapy, and around 40% of the dose-escalation patients had previously received checkpoint inhibitors. Peripheral TCRbeta sequencing aimed to test whether ivuxolimab altered TCR sequence diversity and caused clonal T-cell expansion. Study-wide conclusions, independent of this receptor: On average, CD8+ T cells showed more expanded clones than CD4+ T cells after ivuxolimab. Low levels of normalized T-cell clonal expansion were also seen in some nonresponding patients. Partial responders in the 0.1-3.0 mg/kg groups had among the lowest normalized peripheral clonal expansion, especially among CD8+ T cells. At doses from 0.1 to 3.0 mg/kg, clonal expansion was seen in both CD4+ and CD8+ blood T cells between baseline and week 6. The antigen specificity of the peripheral T cells that underwent clonal expansion was not determined.

Patients with a history of autoimmune disease or receiving systemic immunosuppression were excluded from the trial. Peripheral blood for TCR sequencing was drawn from every dose cohort at baseline, at cycle 4 day 1 and at cycle 7 day 1. Samples were obtained from an open-label, multicenter, first-in-human phase I dose-escalation trial of ivuxolimab. Adults with locally advanced or metastatic head and neck squamous cell, hepatocellular, melanoma or renal cell carcinoma were enrolled in the trial. Before TCR sequencing, CD4+ T cells and CD8+ T cells from peripheral blood were sorted into separate populations. To sequence the TCRbeta CDR3 region, genomic DNA was isolated from the sorted cells. TCRbeta CDR3 regions were sequenced using the immunoSEQ Assay. TCRdb took this table from immuneACCESS and kept in-frame rearrangements with V and J called. Such tables lack part of the clones; where checked against another copy, unresolved V genes explain under half of the gap, and the rest is unexplained. Across this sample there are about 12,000 clones, with around 83% seen only once. The top ten clonotypes cover 25% to 30% of the sample.

V is clipped by 7 bases and J by 1 base, and the sequence between their germline boundaries is 8 bases long. According to the germline V gene, CDR1 reads MNHNS and CDR2 reads SASEGT. The CDR3 runs 12 residues from the cysteine to the phenylalanine. The entry retains the CDR3 DNA only, 36 bases that are in frame from base 1. This clonotype was sampled from an adult with an advanced solid tumor such as melanoma, head and neck, liver or kidney cancer. The rearrangement combines TRBV6-1 with TRBJ2-7; no confident D gene assignment can be made. The sample was CD4+ or CD8+ T cells sorted from blood, taken in a trial of the OX40 agonist ivuxolimab. The sequenced DNA is TGTGCCAGCAACAAGCCATCCTACGAGCAGTACTTC. The translation is CASNKPSYEQYF.